The 19 T cell receptor beta chains below come from one sample, sequenced in a study of blood T cell repertoires in COVID-19 (TCRdb year 2020). Library construction relied on the immunoSEQ multiplex PCR assay. TCRdb took this table from immuneACCESS and kept in-frame rearrangements with V and J called. Such tables lack part of the clones; where checked against another copy, unresolved V genes explain under half of the gap, and the rest is unexplained. The sample table shows around 230,000 clones, and almost 85% are seen once. Approximately 5.1% of the sample rests with the top ten. Sequenced input: peripheral blood. The receptor source for this set is a man in his fifties with COVID-19, enrolled during active disease.

The chain is built from TRBV5-4 and TRBJ2-5, with 14 bases matching TRBD2. The J segment lost 5 bases and the V segment lost 2 bases, leaving 11 bases of the junction unmatched. Per germline, CDR1 SGHNT and CDR2 YYREEE (reference sequence). This CDR3 contains 18 residues. In DNA, the CDR3 is TGTGCCAGCAGCTTAGGACTAGCGGGGGGCCGGATCGGGGAGACCCAGTACTTC. Translated, it gives CASSLGLAGGRIGETQYF.

V is TRBV5-4 and J is TRBJ2-2; 9 bases match TRBD1. This CDR3 has 15 residues. Germline-derived CDR1 and CDR2 are SGHNT and YYREEE (reference sequence). Trimming at V came to 4 bases and at J to 8 bases, leaving 9 bases not matched to a gene. CDR3 protein: CASSPGQGHSGELFF. The CDR3 nucleotides are TGTGCCAGCAGCCCGGGACAGGGCCACTCTGGGGAGCTGTTTTTT.

The chain couples TRBV6-2 or TRBV6-3 to TRBJ1-5; D unclear. V was pared by 0 bases and J by 4 bases, with 7 bases between. Germline V CDR1 and CDR2: MNHEY, SVGEGT. The CDR3 is 14 amino acids. The CDR3 DNA reads TGTGCCAGCAGTTACTCGAACAGAAATCAGCCCCAGCATTTT. Amino acids: CASSYSNRNQPQHF.

The chain links TRBV27 to TRBJ2-7, with 7 bases aligning to TRBD1. Germline V lookup: CDR1 MNHEY, CDR2 SMNVEV (reference sequence). The CDR3 is made up of 15 amino acids. V shed 5 bases, J shed 0 bases, and the junction held 7 bases outside the gene matches. The CDR3 sequence is CASSLTWDSSYEQYF. The DNA for the CDR3 is TGTGCCAGCAGTCTAACCTGGGACAGCTCCTACGAGCAGTACTTC.

The chain uses TRBV27 and TRBJ1-1; D is perhaps TRBD1 (5 bases). V gave up 6 bases and J gave up 3 bases, with 17 bases separating them. The germline CDR1 and CDR2 sequences are MNHEY and SMNVEV (reference sequence). The CDR3 covers 15 residues. This chain's CDR3 is CASRRGGAQYTEAFF. The CDR3 DNA is TGTGCCAGCAGGCGGGGAGGGGCCCAGTACACTGAAGCTTTCTTT.

V is TRBV7-9 and J is TRBJ1-6; 7 nucleotides align to TRBD1. The CDR3 covers 16 residues. V shed 4 bases, J shed 6 bases, and the junction held 9 bases outside the gene matches. Looked up from germline, CDR1 is SEHNR and CDR2 is FQNEAQ (reference sequence). The CDR3 spells CASSSGTAFSNSPLHF. The CDR3 coding sequence is TGTGCCAGCAGCTCAGGGACAGCATTCTCTAATTCACCCCTCCACTTT. Together with reference TRBV7-9 and TRBJ1-6, the CDR3 gives the full variable domain: DTGVSQNPRHKITKRGQNVTFRCDPISEHNRLYWYRQTLGQGPEFLTYFQNEAQLEKSRLLSDRFSAERPKGSFSTLEIQRTEQGDSAMYLCASSSGTAFSNSPLHFGNGTRLTVT.

This clone appeared a single time. The gene calls are TRBV19 and TRBJ1-2, with TRBD1 matching over 12 bases. Germline CDR1 is LNHDA and CDR2 is SQIVND (reference sequence). This CDR3 is built from 13 residues. V trimming: 9 bases; J trimming: 4 bases; junction bases outside the gene matches: 3. The chain's CDR3 is CASRDRGPYGYTF. The CDR3 DNA follows: TGTGCCAGCCGGGACAGGGGGCCCTATGGCTACACCTTC. Variable domain in full (rest from reference TRBV19 and TRBJ1-2): DGGITQSPKYLFRKEGQNVTLSCEQNLNHDAMYWYRQDPGQGLRLIYYSQIVNDFQKGDIAEGYSVSREKKESFPLTVTSAQKNPTAFYLCASRDRGPYGYTFGSGTRLTVV.

Details on this clone: The junction and the germline gene differ at one end; a read error may be behind it. The chain combines TRBV2 with TRBJ2-7; D ambiguous. This CDR3 spans 12 amino acids. The germline V gene has CDR1 SNHLY and CDR2 FYNNEI. The CDR3 nucleotides read TGTGCCTGCAGACTCCTCTCCTACGAGCAGTACTTC. This translates into CACRLLSYEQYF.

This sequence joins TRBV7-9 and TRBJ2-7; 8 positions agree with TRBD1. The trim removed 1 base at V and 1 base at J, leaving 6 bases unmatched. Germline values: CDR1 SEHNR, CDR2 FQNEAQ (reference sequence). The length of the CDR3 is 16 residues. The chain's CDR3 is CASSLGGQGLSYEQYF. CDR3 in DNA: TGTGCCAGCAGCTTAGGAGGACAGGGACTTTCCTACGAGCAGTACTTC.

The chain is built from TRBV15 and TRBJ2-1; TRBD1 might be the D (5 bases). This CDR3 has 15 amino acids. Trimming left V 0 bases short and J 8 bases short, with 14 bases between. Germline V CDR1 and CDR2: LNHNV, YYDKDF (reference sequence). CDR3 in DNA: TGTGCCACCAGCAGAGATCCGGCCAGGGCTTATGAGCAGTTCTTC. Its protein product is CATSRDPARAYEQFF. Complete variable domain (other parts from reference TRBV15 and TRBJ2-1): DAMVIQNPRYQVTQFGKPVTLSCSQTLNHNVMYWYQQKSSQAPKLLFHYYDKDFNNEADTPDNFQSRRPNTSFCFLDIRSPGLGDTAMYLCATSRDPARAYEQFFGPGTRLTVL.

Comment on this clone: The sample has other DNA sequences that encode this CDR3 too. The chain combines TRBV2 with TRBJ2-7; TRBD1 matches at 8 bases. Germline loops: CDR1 SNHLY, CDR2 FYNNEI. V shed 5 bases and J 1 base; nucleotides not matched to a gene: 1. CDR3 length: 13 residues. CDR3 sequence reads: CASSRDRSYEQYF. CDR3 DNA sequence: TGTGCCAGCAGTAGGGACAGGTCCTACGAGCAGTACTTC.

The chain carries TRBV9 and TRBJ1-1; D is perhaps TRBD1 (5 bases). Germline loops: CDR1 SGDLS, CDR2 YYNGEE. This CDR3 is built from 16 residues. Trimming took off 0 bases at V and 1 base at J, with 13 bases between the two ends. The CDR3 nucleotides are TGTGCCAGCAGCGTAGCTGGAAGACAGCAGAACACTGAAGCTTTCTTT. Translating gives CASSVAGRQQNTEAFF.

The chain employs TRBV5-1 and TRBJ1-1; 11 bases fit TRBD1. V trimming: 0 bases; J trimming: 4 bases; junction bases outside the gene matches: 8. This CDR3 is 17 amino acids long. Germline-derived CDR1 and CDR2 are SGHRS and YFSETQ. The CDR3 coding sequence is TGCGCCAGCAGCTTGGGAGGGACAGGGGGTACGGCCACTGAAGCTTTCTTT. Its translation: CASSLGGTGGTATEAFF.

The chain has TRBV19 and TRBJ1-1, with 8 bases fitting TRBD1. The CDR3 runs to 17 residues. V dropped 5 bases and J dropped 4; count of bases not matched to a gene: 15. Germline-derived CDR1 and CDR2 are LNHDA and SQIVND (reference sequence). The CDR3, as DNA: TGTGCCAGTAGTCATGCCCGGACAGGGAGTCGCGGCACTGAAGCTTTCTTT. Protein sequence: CASSHARTGSRGTEAFF.

CDR3 DNA: TGTGCCAGCAGCGGACAGGGAGGGTTAGATACGCAGTATTTT. Its protein is CASSGQGGLDTQYF. The chain is built from TRBV27 and TRBJ2-3; possible D gene TRBD1, 8 bases. CDR1 and CDR2 (germline): MNHEY, SMNVEV (reference sequence). Between the trimmed V and J ends, which lost 6 bases and 5 bases, there was a span of 15 bases. The CDR3 is 14 amino acids.

V usage is TRBV30 and J usage is TRBJ1-4; D unclear. CDR1 is GTSNPN, CDR2 SVGIG, per germline (reference sequence). This CDR3 is built from 15 residues. Trimming left V 3 bases short and J 0 bases short, with 11 bases between. The CDR3 reads CAWSPITTTNEKLFF. The CDR3 DNA follows: TGTGCCTGGAGCCCTATCACTACAACTAATGAAAAACTGTTTTTT.

This chain connects TRBV15 to TRBJ2-1; possibly TRBD1 for D (6 bases). The CDR3 is made up of 14 amino acids. Germline CDR1 LNHNV, CDR2 YYDKDF (reference sequence). Between the trimmed V and J ends, which lost 2 bases and 8 bases, there was a span of 13 bases. The chain's CDR3 is CATSRSLKGDEQFF. The CDR3 DNA is TGTGCCACCAGCAGATCACTAAAGGGGGATGAGCAGTTCTTC.

The genes are TRBV5-1 and TRBJ2-1; 7 nucleotides match TRBD1. The V gene's germline CDR1 is SGHRS and CDR2 YFSETQ. Trimming removed 3 bases from V and 9 bases from J; junction bases left unmatched: 6. This CDR3 is 13 amino acids long. The CDR3 spells CASSSTGVGEQFF. Here the CDR3 DNA reads TGCGCCAGCAGCTCTACAGGGGTAGGTGAGCAGTTCTTC. The full variable domain, completed using reference TRBV5-1 and TRBJ2-1, is KAGVTQTPRYLIKTRGQQVTLSCSPISGHRSVSWYQQTPGQGLQFLFEYFSETQRNKGNFPGRFSGRQFSNSRSEMNVSTLELGDSALYLCASSSTGVGEQFFGPGTRLTVL.

A note on this clone: The sample holds other DNA sequences that translate to the same CDR3. The chain's CDR3 is CASRPTGNQPQHF. CDR3 bases: TGTGCCAGCAGGCCGACGGGGAATCAGCCCCAGCATTTT. This rearrangement joins TRBV12-3 or TRBV12-4 to TRBJ1-5; D not resolved. The CDR3 is 13 residues long. Trimming left V 6 bases short and J 4 bases short, with 10 bases between.